This TCR beta chain originates from a study of cytomegalovirus exposure and HLA in healthy donors. Study observations and caveats: Sequencing had likely introduced a cluster of highly shared sequence variants as an artifact.

Amplification used 60 Vbeta primers and 13 Jbeta primers. Some clones are missing from TCRdb's copy, which holds only in-frame ones; the method was immunoSEQ multiplex PCR. The sample holds 95,000 to 150,000 clones, about 81% seen once. Notes on this clone: Its antigen remains unidentified.

This TCR came from a man aged 40-49 years in good health and CMV-seronegative. The sequencing sample was made of PBMCs.

The CDR3: CASSPGQGVNYGYTF. DNA for the CDR3: TGTGCCAGCTCACCTGGGCAGGGGGTGAACTATGGCTACACCTTC. The chain joins TRBV18 to TRBJ1-2, with TRBD1 matching 7 bases. This CDR3 contains 15 residues. The V gene's germline CDR1 is KGHSH and CDR2 LQKENI. With V trimmed by 3 bases and J by 2 bases, 6 bases remained unmatched.